Listed below are T cell receptor beta chains from one sample, sequenced in a study of blood T cell repertoires in COVID-19. This table comes from immunoSEQ multiplex PCR, and its TCRdb copy is limited to in-frame clones, with some not included. The table shows around 450,000 clones, with about 89% occurring only once. The source material was peripheral blood. These receptors all come from a woman in her twenties or thirties with acute or convalescent COVID-19. The CDR3 runs from the conserved cysteine through the conserved F or W. Each record gives: clone size, V gene, D gene, J gene, CDR3 protein, CDR3 DNA. D genes are given only for firm matches. The size entry is marked missing in some rows and otherwise reads once, few, many or a size class.

few	TRBV5-4	.	TRBJ1-1	CASSPGGTEAFF	TGTGCCAGCAGCCCGGGGGGCACTGAAGCTTTCTTT
.	TRBV24-1	.	TRBJ2-1	CATSDIGTHGGEQFF	TGTGCCACCAGTGATATCGGGACACACGGTGGTGAGCAGTTCTTC
.	TRBV6-5	TRBD1	TRBJ1-3	CASSPDRGRNTIYF	TGTGCCAGCAGCCCCGACAGGGGACGAAACACCATATATTTT
.	TRBV28	.	TRBJ2-1	CASSLDTARDEQFF	TGTGCCAGCAGTTTGGACACAGCCCGAGATGAGCAGTTCTTC
.	TRBV28	TRBD1	TRBJ1-5	CASGTGGANQPQHF	TGTGCCAGTGGGACAGGAGGGGCCAATCAGCCCCAGCATTTT
.	TRBV5-1	TRBD2	TRBJ2-2	CASSLTAGGSGELFF	TGCGCCAGCAGCTTGACGGCGGGGGGATCCGGGGAGCTGTTTTTT
once	TRBV20-1	.	TRBJ1-1	CSAAGAREAFF	TGCAGTGCTGCGGGGGCCCGTGAAGCTTTCTTT
.	TRBV2	TRBD2	TRBJ2-5	CASGTSGGTQYF	TGTGCCAGTGGGACTAGCGGGGGGACCCAGTACTTC
.	TRBV6-5	TRBD2	TRBJ2-1	CASTITSGVNNEQFF	TGTGCCAGCACGATTACTAGCGGGGTGAACAATGAGCAGTTCTTC
.	TRBV6-2/TRBV6-3	TRBD2	TRBJ2-3	CASSKQLAGGDWVVRGTQYF	TGTGCCAGCAGTAAACAACTAGCGGGGGGGGACTGGGTCGTTCGTGGTACGCAGTATTTT
.	TRBV5-5	.	TRBJ1-2	CASSFPGGGYGYTF	TGTGCCAGCAGCTTCCCGGGGGGGGGCTATGGCTACACCTTC
.	TRBV3-1/TRBV3-2	TRBD1	TRBJ1-1	CASSLQGAGTEAFF	TGTGCCAGCAGCCTACAGGGGGCCGGCACTGAAGCTTTCTTT
.	TRBV11-3	TRBD1	TRBJ1-3	CASSLPQGAIGNTIYF	TGTGCCAGCAGCTTACCCCAGGGGGCGATTGGAAACACCATATATTTT
.	TRBV6-2/TRBV6-3	TRBD1	TRBJ2-6	CASSKKTGSSGANVLTF	TGTGCCAGCAGCAAAAAGACAGGGAGCTCTGGGGCCAACGTCCTGACTTTC
few	TRBV11-2	.	TRBJ2-6	CASSLQVSGANVLTF	TGTGCCAGCAGCTTGCAGGTCTCTGGGGCCAACGTCCTGACTTTC